This T cell receptor (beta chain) was sequenced in a study of cytomegalovirus exposure and HLA in healthy donors. Study-wide points: According to a later analysis, TCR clusters from the first cohort tended to co-occur in the approximately 130 validation repertoires. Listed as cytomegalovirus-associated were over 150 TCR beta chains. The majority of TCR sequences were rare, yet some public TCRs appeared in many donors.

In regard to this clone: Its antigen is unidentified.

Sequencing used immunoSEQ multiplex PCR; TCRdb keeps in-frame clones, though not all of them. Here the sample spans approximately 150,000 clones, 85% to 90% being singletons. Germline V gives CDR1 MRHNA, CDR2 SNTAGT. The CDR3 is 18 amino acids. V trimming: 0 bases; J trimming: 3 bases; junction bases outside the gene matches: 13. This clonotype originated in a woman aged 18 to 35 in good health and CMV-seropositive. The V and J genes are TRBV6-4 and TRBJ2-7, with 8 nucleotides matching TRBD2. Sequencing input: PBMCs. The CDR3 nucleotides are TGTGCCAGCAGTGACTCTAAGCGGGAGAGTGCCCCCTACTACGAGCAGTACTTC. Encoded protein: CASSDSKRESAPYYEQYF.